One and the same sample provided the 15 T cell receptor beta chains below, sequenced in a study of Ad26.COV2.S vaccination and SARS-CoV-2 variants. Treatment of the sample: about 20 received Ad26.COV2.S at low or high dose, single or two shots; roughly five received placebo; per-sample allocation not given. Vaccine and placebo recipients were sampled on day 63 after the first injection. TCRdb keeps only in-frame clones here, not all; method: immunoSEQ multiplex PCR. Among about 680,000 clones listed, 89% were seen once. Sequences were derived from peripheral blood, sampled in a trial of Ad26.COV2.S vaccine versus placebo. The receptors stem from a person between 18 and 59 years old who received the Ad26.COV2.S COVID-19 vaccine or a placebo.

V usage is TRBV20-1 and J usage is TRBJ2-7, with D possibly matching TRBD1 (5 bases). The length of the CDR3 is 11 residues. Trimming took 5 bases from V and 3 from J, leaving 8 bases between them. Germline V lookup: CDR1 DFQATT, CDR2 SNEGSKA (reference sequence). The CDR3 sequence: CSAPDNYEQYF. CDR3 bases: TGCAGTGCTCCGGACAACTACGAGCAGTACTTC.

This chain uses TRBV30 with TRBJ2-3; 8 nucleotides align to TRBD1. The CDR3 consists of 15 residues. Per germline, CDR1 GTSNPN and CDR2 SVGIG (reference sequence). The ends lost 0 bases at V and 3 bases at J; junction bases unmatched: 5. CDR3 region: CAWSVWQGATDTQYF. In DNA form, the CDR3 reads TGTGCCTGGAGTGTATGGCAGGGGGCGACAGATACGCAGTATTTT.

The chain has TRBV19 and TRBJ1-2, with 9 bases lining up with TRBD1. Germline trimming cut 5 bases from V and 3 bases from J; bases unmatched to any gene: 19. Germline-derived CDR1 and CDR2 are LNHDA and SQIVND (reference sequence). The CDR3 has 19 residues. CDR3 protein: CASSPSPSTGTGPYYGYTF. The CDR3 DNA follows: TGTGCCAGTAGTCCCTCCCCGTCTACCGGGACAGGGCCCTACTATGGCTACACCTTC.

The V call is TRBV7-9, the J call TRBJ1-5, with D perhaps TRBD1 (5 bases). Trimming took 0 bases from V and 7 from J, leaving 7 bases between them. Germline V gene data show CDR1 as SEHNR and CDR2 as FQNEAQ (reference sequence). CDR3 length: 13 amino acids. DNA for the CDR3: TGTGCCAGCAGCTTAGCAGGGGAACAGCCCCAGCATTTT. Amino acid sequence: CASSLAGEQPQHF.

The chain is built from TRBV10-3 and TRBJ2-1, with 7 bases matching TRBD1. In germline, CDR1 is ENHRY, CDR2 SYGVKD. V gave up 10 bases and J gave up 6 bases; unmatched junction bases: 9. CDR3 length: 13 residues. The CDR3 is CASRGSQGNEQFF. CDR3 DNA sequence: TGTGCCAGCAGGGGGTCCCAGGGCAATGAGCAGTTCTTC.

The V call is TRBV11-2, the J call TRBJ1-2; the D gene is possibly TRBD1 (5 bases). The CDR3 runs 15 residues. V shed 6 bases and J shed 4 bases, with 18 bases lying between them. From germline, CDR1 is SGHAT and CDR2 FQNNGV. The CDR3 region has the DNA TGTGCCAGCAGTCCCGACAGCGCATGGGGCTATGGCTACACCTTC. Translating gives CASSPDSAWGYGYTF.

The chain has TRBV27 and TRBJ2-2; a possible D gene is TRBD2 (6 bases). The germline V gene has CDR1 MNHEY and CDR2 SMNVEV (reference sequence). V dropped 7 bases and J dropped 4 bases, with 10 bases sitting between them. CDR3 length: 13 amino acids. The CDR3 region is CASNAGSTGELFF. CDR3 in DNA: TGTGCCAGCAATGCGGGGAGCACCGGGGAGCTGTTTTTT.

The J gene is TRBJ2-7, the V gene TRBV7-9, with TRBD1 matching 7 bases. Trimming removed 5 bases from V and 5 bases from J; junction bases left unmatched: 18. Germline CDR1 reads SEHNR; CDR2 reads FQNEAQ (reference sequence). The CDR3 loop spans 17 amino acids. This chain's CDR3 is CASSRGTADPIRDEQYF. The DNA of the CDR3 is TGTGCCAGCAGCCGAGGGACAGCCGATCCGATACGCGACGAGCAGTACTTC.

This sequence joins TRBV7-6 and TRBJ1-1; TRBD1 is a possible D gene (5 bases). The length of the CDR3 is 15 residues. Germline V CDR1 and CDR2: SGHVS, FNYEAQ. Between the trimmed V and J ends, which lost 5 bases and 2 bases, there was a span of 15 bases. The CDR3 loop reads CASSPSGGSNTEAFF. The DNA of the CDR3 is TGTGCCAGCAGCCCATCTGGGGGGAGTAACACTGAAGCTTTCTTT.

This clone was seen a single time. The V gene is TRBV7-8, the J gene TRBJ2-5; D uncertain. The CDR3 spans 13 residues. The V end was cut by 4 bases, the J end by 1 base, with 7 bases between. Germline-derived CDR1 and CDR2 are SGHVS and FQNEAQ. CDR3 sequence reads: CASSSLRQETQYF. CDR3 coding DNA: TGTGCCAGCAGCTCACTCCGCCAAGAGACCCAGTACTTC. The full variable domain, with the rest looked up from reference TRBV7-8 and TRBJ2-5, is GAGVSQSPRYKVAKRGQDVALRCDPISGHVSLFWYQQALGQGPEFLTYFQNEAQLDKSGLPSDRFFAERPEGSVSTLKIQRTQQEDSAVYLCASSSLRQETQYFGPGTRLLVL.

There are a few counts of this clone. The genes are TRBV5-1 and TRBJ1-5; D unresolved. Germline CDR1 SGHRS, CDR2 YFSETQ. The ends were cut back, 0 bases at V and 0 bases at J, with 7 bases in the middle. The CDR3 loop spans 15 amino acids. CDR3 nucleotide sequence: TGCGCCAGCAGCTTGGAACCGAATAGCAATCAGCCCCAGCATTTT. Encoded protein: CASSLEPNSNQPQHF.

This clone appeared a single time. The chain couples TRBV30 to TRBJ2-2; 8 nucleotides agree with TRBD2. There are 15 residues in the CDR3. Germline V lookup: CDR1 GTSNPN, CDR2 SVGIG (reference sequence). Trimming cost V 3 bases and J 5 bases; bases outside gene matches: 8. CDR3 sequence reads: CAWSGSGGQTGELFF. CDR3 DNA sequence: TGTGCCTGGAGCGGCTCGGGGGGGCAAACCGGGGAGCTGTTTTTT.

This clone was picked up a small number of times. Written as DNA, the CDR3 is TGCGCCAGCAGCTTCAGGGTTCTTGGCTCCTACGAGCAGTACTTC. Encoded protein: CASSFRVLGSYEQYF. V and J are TRBV5-1 and TRBJ2-7, with a weak D call TRBD1 (5 bases). The CDR3 has 15 residues. Germline CDR1 and CDR2: SGHRS and YFSETQ. Trimming shortened V by 2 bases and J by 0 bases, and 12 bases separated the two germline ends.

The genes are TRBV5-1 and TRBJ2-7; D not certain. The CDR3 is made up of 14 amino acids. V dropped 4 bases and J dropped 2 bases, with 13 bases sitting between them. CDR1 and CDR2 from the germline V gene are SGHRS and YFSETQ. CDR3 in amino acids: CASSGQLEPYEQYF. Written as DNA, the CDR3 is TGCGCCAGCAGCGGGCAGCTAGAACCCTACGAGCAGTACTTC.

The rearrangement joins TRBV20-1 to TRBJ1-5, with a tentative D call TRBD1 (5 bases). CDR3 size: 11 residues. Trimming removed 3 bases from V and 7 bases from J, with 7 bases in between. Germline V lookup: CDR1 DFQATT, CDR2 SNEGSKA (reference sequence). CDR3 sequence (DNA): TGCAGTGCTAGCGGGGGGCAGCCCCAGCATTTT. This gives the protein CSASGGQPQHF.